The sequence of this T cell receptor (beta chain) was determined in a study of response to subunit inactivated influenza vaccine. General study points: Few new T cells, the authors suggested, are recruited by each seasonal influenza vaccination.

For this clonotype: The antigen is not known.

TCRdb reprocessed the RT-PCR reads via MiXCR and lists one record per CDR3 protein. The sample gives about 780,000 distinct CDR3 sequences, about 18% of which show up once; approximately 11% is in the top ten. CDR1 is SGDLS, CDR2 YYNGEE, per germline. The CDR3 is 17 amino acids. Losses at the gene ends were 4 bases for V and 2 bases for J; bases not matched to a gene: 9. This TCR was sampled from a man aged 45 to 65 who received an inactivated influenza vaccine. Sequences were derived from PBMCs from blood, sampled around 5 days after vaccination. The chain uses TRBV9 and TRBJ2-3, with TRBD2 matching over 11 bases. CDR3 nucleotides: TGTGCCAGCAGCACCGGGCTAGCGGGGGGAATCACAGATACGCAGTATTTT. Translating gives CASSTGLAGGITDTQYF.